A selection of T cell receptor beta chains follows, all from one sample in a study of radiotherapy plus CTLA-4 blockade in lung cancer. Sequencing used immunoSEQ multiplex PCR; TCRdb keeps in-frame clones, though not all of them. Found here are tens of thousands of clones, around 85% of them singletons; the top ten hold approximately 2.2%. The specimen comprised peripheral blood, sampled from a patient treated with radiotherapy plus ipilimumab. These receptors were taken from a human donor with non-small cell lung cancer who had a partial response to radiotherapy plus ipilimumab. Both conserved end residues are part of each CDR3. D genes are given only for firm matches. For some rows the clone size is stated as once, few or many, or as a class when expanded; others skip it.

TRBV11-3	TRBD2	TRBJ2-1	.	TGTGCCAGCAGCTCAGGGACTAGCGGGAGGGCCGTCAATGAGCAGTTCTTC	CASSSGTSGRAVNEQFF
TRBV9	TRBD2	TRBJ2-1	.	TGTGCCAGCAGCGTAGCCCCTAGCGGGAGCGTTGAGCAGTTCTTC	CASSVAPSGSVEQFF
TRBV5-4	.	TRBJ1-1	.	TGTGCCAGCAGCTTGGATTATGGGGCGGGGACTGAAGCTTTCTTT	CASSLDYGAGTEAFF
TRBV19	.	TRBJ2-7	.	TGTGCCAGTAGTATAGCCGGGGTCCCTTCCTACGAGCAGTACTTC	CASSIAGVPSYEQYF
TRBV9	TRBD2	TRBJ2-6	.	TGTGCCAGCAGCGTAGTAGGGGGCGGGGGGGCCTTGGGGGGGGCCAACGTCCTGACTTTC	CASSVVGGGGALGGANVLTF
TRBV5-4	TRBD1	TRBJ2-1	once	TGTGCCAGCAGCTTGCAGGGGACAGGGGGCGTAAAGCAGTTCTTC	CASSLQGTGGVKQFF
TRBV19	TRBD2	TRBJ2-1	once	TGTGCCAGTAGTCCACCGGGACTAGCGGCGGAGAAGTTCTTC	CASSPPGLAAEKFF
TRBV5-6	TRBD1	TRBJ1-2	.	TGTGCCAGCAGCTTAGGGGACAGGGCACTCTACACCTTC	CASSLGDRALYTF
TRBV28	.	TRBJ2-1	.	TGTGCCAGCAGTGCCACTATACATAGGTTCTTC	CASSATIHRFF
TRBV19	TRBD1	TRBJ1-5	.	TGTGCCAGTAGTATAAGGACAGGTCCCAATCAGCCCCAGCATTTT	CASSIRTGPNQPQHF
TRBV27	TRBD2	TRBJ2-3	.	TGTGCCAGCAGTTCCCGAATAGCGGGAGCCATAAACGATCGGGGAAACACAGATACGCAGTATTTT	CASSSRIAGAINDRGNTDTQYF
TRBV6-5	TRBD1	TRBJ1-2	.	TGTGCCAGCAGTGGACAGGGGGCGGTTGGCTACACCTTC	CASSGQGAVGYTF
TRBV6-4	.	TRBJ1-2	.	TGTGCCAGCAGTGACCAGGGGTACTATGGCTACACCTTC	CASSDQGYYGYTF
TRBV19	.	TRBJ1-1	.	TGTGCCAGTAGTGCACAGGCTCCGAACACTGAAGCTTTCTTT	CASSAQAPNTEAFF
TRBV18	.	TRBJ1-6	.	TGTGCCAGCTCACCAAGGCAGGTAGAGAATTCACCCCTCCACTTT	CASSPRQVENSPLHF
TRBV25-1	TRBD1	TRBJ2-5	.	TGTGCCAGCAGTCCCGTGGGACAGGGAAAGACCCAGTACTTC	CASSPVGQGKTQYF
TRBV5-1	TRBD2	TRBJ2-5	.	TGCGCCAGCAGCTTGGTAGGTCTGGCGGGAGGGATGTCGGAGACCCAGTACTTC	CASSLVGLAGGMSETQYF
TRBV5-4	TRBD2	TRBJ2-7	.	TGTGCCAGCAGCGGCGGGACTAGCTCCTACGAGCAGTACTTC	CASSGGTSSYEQYF
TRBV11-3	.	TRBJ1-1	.	TGTGCCAGCAGCGAAACTCTGAACACTGAAGCTTTCTTT	CASSETLNTEAFF
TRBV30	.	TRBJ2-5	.	TGTGCCTGGAGTGTACTCGGGGGAGAGACCCAGTACTTC	CAWSVLGGETQYF
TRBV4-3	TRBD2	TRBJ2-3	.	TGCGCCAGCAGCCTGTTAGCGGGCAACACAGATACGCAGTATTTT	CASSLLAGNTDTQYF
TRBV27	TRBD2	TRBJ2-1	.	TGTGCCAGCAGACCCCTAGCGGGGGGGAGGTACAATGAGCAGTTCTTC	CASRPLAGGRYNEQFF
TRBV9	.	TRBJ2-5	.	TGTGCCAGCAGCGTAGGAGAGGGGGTCTTTCAATATGGGGAGGAGACCCAGTACTTC	CASSVGEGVFQYGEETQYF
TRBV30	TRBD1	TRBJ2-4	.	TGTGCCTGGAACCGGGACAGGTACGACATTCAGTACTTC	CAWNRDRYDIQYF
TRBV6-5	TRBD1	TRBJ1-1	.	TGTGCCAGCAGTTACCGGGACAGGGTGACCACTGAAGCTTTCTTT	CASSYRDRVTTEAFF
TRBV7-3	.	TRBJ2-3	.	TGTGCCAGCAGCTTAACGATCGGACTGCAAGATACGCAGTATTTT	CASSLTIGLQDTQYF
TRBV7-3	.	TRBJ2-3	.	TGTGCCAGCAGATTGACTAGTTCGGTGGATACGCAGTATTTT	CASRLTSSVDTQYF
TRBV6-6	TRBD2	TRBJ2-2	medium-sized	TGTGCCAGCAGTTTAGCGGGAGGGACCGGGGAGCTGTTTTTT	CASSLAGGTGELFF
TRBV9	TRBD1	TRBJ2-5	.	TGTGCCAGCAGCGTAGACCATACAGTCAGGGGGGAGACCCAGTACTTC	CASSVDHTVRGETQYF
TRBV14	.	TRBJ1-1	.	TGTGCCAGCAGCCAAGGGGGCGGCCTGGGAGGCGAAGCTTTCTTT	CASSQGGGLGGEAFF
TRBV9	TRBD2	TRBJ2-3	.	TGTGCCAGCAGCGTAGCTTCCCTAGCGGGACCTAATACGCAGTATTTT	CASSVASLAGPNTQYF
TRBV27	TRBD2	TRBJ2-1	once	TGTGCCAGCAGTTTAAGGGACTCGGGACTAGGGTACAATGAGCAGTTCTTC	CASSLRDSGLGYNEQFF
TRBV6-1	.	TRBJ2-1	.	TGTGCCAGCAGGCGGGAACTCACCTACAATGAGCAGTTCTTC	CASRRELTYNEQFF
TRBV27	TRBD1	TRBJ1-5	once	TGTGCCAGCAGTTTATCTGCAGGGGGCGGTCAGCCCCAGCATTTT	CASSLSAGGGQPQHF
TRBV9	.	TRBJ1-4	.	TGTGCCAGCAGCGTAGCGGGGGGGGGCGGCGGTGAAAAACTGTTTTTT	CASSVAGGGGGEKLFF
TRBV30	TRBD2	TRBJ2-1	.	TGTGCCTGGAGTCATAGAGGACTAGCGGGAGTAAGATACAATGAGCAGTTCTTC	CAWSHRGLAGVRYNEQFF
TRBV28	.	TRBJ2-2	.	TGTGCCAGCAGTTTATCGGCGGCGAACACCGGGGAGCTGTTTTTT	CASSLSAANTGELFF
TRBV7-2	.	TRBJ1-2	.	TGTGCCAGCAGCTTAGAGACAGGCTACTACACCTTC	CASSLETGYYTF
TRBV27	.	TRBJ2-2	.	TGTGCCAGCAGTCAGAATAGCGCCGGGGAGCTGTTTTTT	CASSQNSAGELFF
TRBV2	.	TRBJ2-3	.	TGTGCCAGCAGTGAAGCGTCCCACTTCGATACGCAGTATTTT	CASSEASHFDTQYF
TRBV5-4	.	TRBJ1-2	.	TGTGCCAGCAGCCCACCGGGGGGAGGGCTCTATGGCTACACCTTC	CASSPPGGGLYGYTF
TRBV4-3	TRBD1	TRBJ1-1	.	TGCGCCAGCAGCCAAGACCCGAGACAGGGGTCTGAAGCTTTCTTT	CASSQDPRQGSEAFF
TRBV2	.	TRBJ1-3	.	TGTGCCAGCAGTGAAGCGAGGGTGGGGTGGTCTGGAAACACCATATATTTT	CASSEARVGWSGNTIYF
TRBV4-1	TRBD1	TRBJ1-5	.	TGCGCCAGCAGCCTAGATAGACAGGGAAAAAATCAGCCCCAGCATTTT	CASSLDRQGKNQPQHF
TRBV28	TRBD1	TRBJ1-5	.	TGTGCCAGCAGTTTCTGGACAGGGGGGAGCAATCAGCCCCAGCATTTT	CASSFWTGGSNQPQHF
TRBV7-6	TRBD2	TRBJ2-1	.	TGTGCCAGCACCCCCTTGACTAGCGGGAGTTACAATGAGCAGTTCTTC	CASTPLTSGSYNEQFF
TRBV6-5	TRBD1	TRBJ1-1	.	TGTGCCAGCAGTGAAGCTGGCAGGGGGCCAGCTTTCTTT	CASSEAGRGPAFF
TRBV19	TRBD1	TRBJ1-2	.	TGTGCCAGTAGTCGGGACAGGGTGGGCTACACCTTC	CASSRDRVGYTF
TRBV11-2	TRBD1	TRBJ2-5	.	TGTGCCAGCAGCCACCGGACAGGTCAAGAGACCCAGTACTTC	CASSHRTGQETQYF
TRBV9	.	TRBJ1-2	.	TGTGCCAGTACGGGGGGGGACTTGACCTACTATGGCTACACCTTC	CASTGGDLTYYGYTF
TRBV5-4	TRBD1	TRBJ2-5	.	TGTGCCAGCAGCCCCGGGACAGGGGCACAAGAGACCCAGTACTTC	CASSPGTGAQETQYF
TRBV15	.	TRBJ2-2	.	TGTGCCACCAGCAGAGATGCGCAAGTGAACACCGGGGAGCTGTTTTTT	CATSRDAQVNTGELFF